This passage covers 27 T cell receptor beta chains from one sample sequenced in a study of OX40 agonist ivuxolimab in advanced cancers. Some clones are missing from TCRdb's copy, which holds only in-frame ones; the method was immunoSEQ multiplex PCR. The sample includes tens of thousands of clones, about 85% of them seen just once. Specimen: CD4+ or CD8+ T cells sorted from blood, collected in a trial of the OX40 agonist ivuxolimab. The origin of the receptors is an adult with an advanced solid tumor such as melanoma, head and neck, liver or kidney cancer.

The sample holds one count of this clone. J is TRBJ2-5 and V is TRBV4-2; 8 bases fit TRBD2. J was trimmed by 5 bases and V by 5 bases; bases with no gene match: 10. The CDR3 length is 15 residues. The V gene's germline CDR1 is LGHNA and CDR2 YNFKEQ. The CDR3 protein is CASSISRGGLETQYF. CDR3 in DNA: TGTGCCAGCAGCATCTCCCGGGGGGGCCTTGAGACCCAGTACTTC.

This chain connects TRBV21-1 to TRBJ2-2. TRBV21-1 is marked as a pseudogene. The CDR3 runs 16 residues. The CDR3 spells CASSKGITANTGELFF. The CDR3 DNA is TGTGCCAGCAGCAAAGGGATTACCGCGAACACCGGGGAGCTGTTTTTT.

In DNA, the CDR3 is TGTGCTAGTGGTCGATACGGCTCCTACGAGCAGTACTTC. Its protein is CASGRYGSYEQYF. V usage is TRBV12-5 and J usage is TRBJ2-5, with unresolved D. The DNA end is more similar to TRBJ2-7, so the J call may be wrong. There are 13 residues in the CDR3. The germline V gene has CDR1 LGHNT and CDR2 FRNRAP.

This chain joins TRBV7-2 and TRBJ2-3, with D perhaps matching TRBD1 or TRBD2 (5 bases each). The germline V gene has CDR1 SGHTA and CDR2 FQGNSA. The CDR3 is 15 residues long. V was cut by 1 base and J by 3 bases, with 11 bases left in between. The CDR3 spells CASSLGQGGTDTQYF. CDR3 DNA: TGTGCCAGCAGCTTAGGGCAGGGCGGGACAGATACGCAGTATTTT.

The table lists this clone with a few counts. The rearrangement uses TRBV6-5 and TRBJ1-1; maybe TRBD1 (5 bases). The CDR3 length is 14 residues. V was trimmed by 6 bases and J by 1 base, leaving 12 bases between them. Germline CDR1 MNHEY, CDR2 SVGAGI. The CDR3 spells CASRWDAQNTEAFF. CDR3 sequence (DNA): TGTGCCAGCAGGTGGGACGCGCAGAACACTGAAGCTTTCTTT.

The chain uses TRBV28 and TRBJ2-3, with 7 positions matching TRBD2. The germline V gene has CDR1 MDHEN and CDR2 SYDVKM. CDR3 length equals 14 residues. Trimming took 7 bases from V and 2 from J; bases not matched to a gene: 6. CDR3 sequence: CASIFAGATDTQYF. In nucleotides, the CDR3 is TGTGCCAGCATTTTCGCGGGAGCCACAGATACGCAGTATTTT.

The chain links TRBV4-2 to TRBJ1-4; D unclear. Per the germline V gene, CDR1 is LGHNA and CDR2 is YNFKEQ. V was cut by 2 bases and J by 0 bases, with 10 bases left in between. The CDR3 is 16 amino acids. CDR3 sequence reads: CASSQQQRATNEKLFF. Written as DNA, the CDR3 is TGTGCCAGCAGCCAACAACAGCGGGCAACTAATGAAAAACTGTTTTTT.

V gene TRBV5-1 combines with J gene TRBJ2-7; possibly TRBD1 or TRBD2 for D (5 bases each). This CDR3 has 16 amino acids. Between the trimmed V and J ends, which lost 1 base and 3 bases, there was a span of 17 bases. Germline CDR1 is SGHRS and CDR2 is YFSETQ. The chain's CDR3 is CASSLLTGTVIYEQYF. DNA for the CDR3: TGCGCCAGCAGCTTGCTTACCGGGACGGTAATCTACGAGCAGTACTTC.

The gene calls are TRBV10-3 and TRBJ2-7; unclear D gene. The CDR3 totals 13 residues. V was pared by 3 bases and J by 3 bases, with 9 bases between. Germline CDR1 and CDR2: ENHRY and SYGVKD. The CDR3 reads CAISDRQDYEQYF. In DNA, the CDR3 is TGTGCCATCAGTGATCGTCAGGACTACGAGCAGTACTTC.

This clone showed up just a few times. The chain recombines TRBV19 with TRBJ1-2, with 7 bases lining up with TRBD1. The V gene's germline CDR1 is LNHDA and CDR2 SQIVND (reference sequence). The CDR3 loop spans 13 amino acids. With V trimmed by 5 bases and J by 7 bases, 7 bases remained unmatched. CDR3 DNA sequence: TGTGCCAGTAGTGACTTCGACAGGGCTGGCTACACCTTC. Protein sequence: CASSDFDRAGYTF.

The rearrangement joins TRBV15 to TRBJ1-2, with 8 bases aligning to TRBD1. V shed 0 bases, J shed 3 bases, and the junction held 6 bases outside the gene matches. Germline V lookup: CDR1 LNHNV, CDR2 YYDKDF (reference sequence). CDR3 length equals 16 residues. CDR3 in DNA: TGTGCCACCAGCAGAGATCAACAGGGGGGGGACTATGGCTACACCTTC. It codes for CATSRDQQGGDYGYTF.

This clone showed up just a few times. The chain links TRBV18 to TRBJ1-2; tentatively, D is TRBD1 (6 bases). This CDR3 contains 12 residues. V was shortened by 4 bases and J by 13 bases, with 16 bases between the two germline ends. CDR1 and CDR2 from the germline V gene are KGHSH and LQKENI. In nucleotides, the CDR3 is TGTGCCAGCTCACGTCCCCAGGGGCTTCTCACCTTC. Its translation is CASSRPQGLLTF.

The CDR3 here is CASSQDSPKGELFF. The CDR3 nucleotides read TGCGCCAGCAGCCAAGACAGCCCCAAAGGGGAGCTGTTTTTT. The chain carries TRBV4-3 and TRBJ2-2; D remains ambiguous. The V end lost 0 bases, the J end lost 8 bases, and 10 bases lay between the germline ends. The CDR3 covers 14 residues. Germline V lookup: CDR1 LGHNA, CDR2 YSLEER.

V usage is TRBV29-1 and J usage is TRBJ2-5, with a weak D call TRBD1 (5 bases). The J call may be wrong; the DNA end is better matched by TRBJ2-7. The CDR3 is 12 residues long. Per the germline V gene, CDR1 is SQVTM and CDR2 is ANQGSEA. This CDR3 is CSVGGTNYEQYF. The CDR3 DNA follows: TGCAGCGTTGGGGGCACAAACTACGAGCAGTACTTC.

This chain connects TRBV5-1 to TRBJ2-3, with D unresolved. Germline V CDR1 and CDR2: SGHRS, YFSETQ. CDR3 size: 14 residues. The ends were cut back, 4 bases at V and 2 bases at J, with 11 bases in the middle. CDR3 in DNA: TGCGCCAGCAGCAGCCAAGGATCCACAGATACGCAGTATTTT. It yields the protein CASSSQGSTDTQYF.

This clone came up once. The chain uses TRBV7-9 and TRBJ2-5, with D tentatively TRBD1 or TRBD2 (5 bases each). V gave up 3 bases and J gave up 4 bases, with 12 bases separating them. The CDR3 runs 14 residues. Germline CDR1 and CDR2: SEHNR and FQNEAQ (reference sequence). The CDR3 here is CASSLGVVGETQYF. As DNA, the CDR3 is TGTGCCAGCAGCTTGGGGGTTGTGGGAGAGACCCAGTACTTC.

The V gene is TRBV5-6, the J gene TRBJ1-2; 9 nucleotides agree with TRBD1. CDR1 and CDR2 from the germline V gene are SGHDT and YYEEEE. The CDR3 covers 12 residues. J gave up 8 bases and V 4 bases, and 3 bases lay outside the gene matches. As DNA, the CDR3 is TGTGCCAGCAGCATGGGACAGGGCGGCTACACCTTC. The encoded protein is CASSMGQGGYTF.

J is TRBJ1-3 and V is TRBV7-9; possibly TRBD1 for D (6 bases). The CDR3 spans 16 residues. V was shortened by 2 bases and J by 4 bases, with 15 bases between the two germline ends. Germline V lookup: CDR1 SEHNR, CDR2 FQNEAQ (reference sequence). The CDR3 sequence: CASSLHRQAAGNTIYF. In DNA form, the CDR3 reads TGTGCCAGCAGCTTACATCGACAGGCTGCCGGAAACACCATATATTTT.

The chain couples TRBV4-1 to TRBJ1-3, with 12 bases matching TRBD1. Germline lookup yields CDR1 MGHRA and CDR2 YSYEKL. Unmatched junction bases numbered 12, after V lost 3 bases and J lost 3 bases. The length of the CDR3 is 19 residues. CDR3 nucleotide sequence: TGCGCCAGCAGCCAGGATGTTCGGGACAGGGGGCCTATTGGAAACACCATATATTTT. It codes for CASSQDVRDRGPIGNTIYF.

The chain is built from TRBV6-6 and TRBJ2-5; D perhaps matches TRBD1 (6 bases). The J call may be wrong; the DNA end is better matched by TRBJ2-7. The length of the CDR3 is 13 residues. The germline V gene has CDR1 MNHNY and CDR2 SVGAGI (reference sequence). This CDR3 reads CASSNGQLYEQYF. In DNA, the CDR3 is TGTGCCAGCAGCAACGGACAGCTTTACGAGCAGTACTTC.

J is TRBJ2-1 and V is TRBV7-9; D remains unclear. V shed 4 bases and J shed 4 bases, with 5 bases lying between them. CDR1 SEHNR and CDR2 FQNEAQ come from the germline V gene (reference sequence). This CDR3 contains 12 residues. The CDR3 sequence: CASSSIYNEQFF. As DNA, the CDR3 is TGTGCCAGCAGCTCGATTTACAATGAGCAGTTCTTC.

The chain uses TRBV4-2 and TRBJ1-6; D is unresolved. Germline-derived CDR1 and CDR2 are LGHNA and YNFKEQ. The V gene lost 5 bases and the J gene lost 4 bases, with 21 bases spanning the gap. The CDR3 spans 18 residues. CDR3 coding DNA: TGTGCCAGCAGCTTCCAAGACGTAAACCCCATTTATAATTCACCCCTCCACTTT. Translated, it gives CASSFQDVNPIYNSPLHF.

This clone showed up just once. The genes are TRBV27 and TRBJ2-6; D possibly matches TRBD1 or TRBD2 (6 bases each). The V and J ends lost 1 base and 0 bases respectively, with 13 bases between them. Germline assignment: CDR1 MNHEY and CDR2 SMNVEV (reference sequence). The CDR3 is made up of 18 amino acids. CDR3 residues: CASSLWGDTSSGANVLTF. CDR3 nucleotide sequence: TGTGCCAGCAGTTTATGGGGGGACACGAGCTCTGGGGCCAACGTCCTGACTTTC.

The chain couples TRBV4-1 to TRBJ2-3, with a tentative D call TRBD1 (6 bases). Per germline, CDR1 MGHRA and CDR2 YSYEKL. Trimming stripped 2 bases from V and 3 bases from J, with 9 bases between. This CDR3 spans 14 amino acids. The CDR3 sequence: CASSQRGRTDTQYF. The CDR3 coding sequence is TGCGCCAGCAGCCAAAGGGGGAGAACAGATACGCAGTATTTT.

This clone was detected once. The V and J genes are TRBV28 and TRBJ1-5; D call uncertain. The CDR3 extends over 12 amino acids. CDR1 and CDR2 from the germline V gene are MDHEN and SYDVKM. Trimming stripped 4 bases from V and 5 bases from J, with 6 bases between. The CDR3 loop is CASSSPDQPQHF. The CDR3 nucleotides read TGTGCCAGCAGTTCCCCCGATCAGCCCCAGCATTTT. The entire variable domain, with the rest obtained from reference TRBV28 and TRBJ1-5, is as follows: DVKVTQSSRYLVKRTGEKVFLECVQDMDHENMFWYRQDPGLGLRLIYFSYDVKMKEKGDIPEGYSVSREKKERFSLILESASTNQTSMYLCASSSPDQPQHFGDGTRLSIL.

V gene TRBV21-1 combines with J gene TRBJ2-1; the tabulated D call, TRBD2, remains unverified against the DNA. TRBV21-1 is described as a pseudogene. CDR3 size: 12 residues. The CDR3 sequence is CASSKLSNEQFF. In DNA form, the CDR3 reads TGTGCCAGCAGCAAACTGTCCAATGAGCAGTTCTTC.

The rearrangement uses TRBV11-3 and TRBJ2-5; no definite D call. The J call may be faulty, since TRBJ2-7 better matches the DNA end. This CDR3 comprises 12 residues. Germline CDR1 is SGHNT and CDR2 is YENEEA. In DNA, the CDR3 is TGTGCCAGCAGCTTAGGGCGGTACGAGCAGTACTTC. Protein product: CASSLGRYEQYF.